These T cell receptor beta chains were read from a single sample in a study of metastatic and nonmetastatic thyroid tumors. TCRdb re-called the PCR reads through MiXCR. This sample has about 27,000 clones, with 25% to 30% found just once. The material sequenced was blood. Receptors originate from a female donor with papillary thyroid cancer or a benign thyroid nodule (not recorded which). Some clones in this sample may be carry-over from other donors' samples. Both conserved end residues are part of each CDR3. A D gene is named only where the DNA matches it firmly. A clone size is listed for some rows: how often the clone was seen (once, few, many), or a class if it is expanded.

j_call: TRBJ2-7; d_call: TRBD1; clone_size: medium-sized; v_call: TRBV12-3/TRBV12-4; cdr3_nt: TGTGCCAGCAGATTGACAGGGGGCCGATACGAGCAGTACTTC; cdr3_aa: CASRLTGGRYEQYF
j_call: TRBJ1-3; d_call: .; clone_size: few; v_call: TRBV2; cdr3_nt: TGTGCCAGATCGACAGGAGACTCTGGAAACACCATATATTTT; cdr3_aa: CARSTGDSGNTIYF
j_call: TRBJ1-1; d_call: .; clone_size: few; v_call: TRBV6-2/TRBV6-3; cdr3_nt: TGTGCCAGCAGTTACTCGATATGGGGGGGCACTGAAGCTTTCTTT; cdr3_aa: CASSYSIWGGTEAFF
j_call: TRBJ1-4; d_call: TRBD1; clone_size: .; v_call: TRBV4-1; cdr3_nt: TGCGCCAGCAGCCGGGACAGGGGGCTTGTTAATGAAAAACTGTTTTTT; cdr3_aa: CASSRDRGLVNEKLFF
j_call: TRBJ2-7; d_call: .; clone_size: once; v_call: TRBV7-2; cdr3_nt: TGTGCCAGCAGCTTCAATGCCGGTCCCTACGAGCAGTACTTC; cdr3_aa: CASSFNAGPYEQYF
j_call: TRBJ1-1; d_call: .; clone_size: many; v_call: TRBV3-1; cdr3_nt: TGTGCCAGCAGCCAAGGGGGCAACACTGAAGCTTTCTTT; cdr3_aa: CASSQGGNTEAFF
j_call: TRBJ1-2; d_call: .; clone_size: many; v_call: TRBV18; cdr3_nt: TGTGCCAGCTCACCACAGGGCGCTGGCTACACCTTC; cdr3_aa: CASSPQGAGYTF
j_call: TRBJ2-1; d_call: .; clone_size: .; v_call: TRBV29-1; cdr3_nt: TGCAGCGTTGTCGGGGGCGGGATTACACATGAGCAGTTCTTC; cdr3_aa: CSVVGGGITHEQFF
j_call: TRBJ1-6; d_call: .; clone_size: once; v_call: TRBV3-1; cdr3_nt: TGTGCCAGCAGCCAAAGAGACAAAGATAATTCACCCCTCCACTTT; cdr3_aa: CASSQRDKDNSPLHF
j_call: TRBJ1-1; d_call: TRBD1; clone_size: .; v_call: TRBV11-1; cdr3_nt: TGTGCCAGCAGCCCTCTCAGGGGGCGTCGTTTGGGGACTGAAGCTTTCTTT; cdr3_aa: CASSPLRGRRLGTEAFF
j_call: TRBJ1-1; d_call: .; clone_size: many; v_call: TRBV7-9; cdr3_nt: TGTGCCAGCAGCTTAGACTTCAACACTGAAGCTTTCTTT; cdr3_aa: CASSLDFNTEAFF
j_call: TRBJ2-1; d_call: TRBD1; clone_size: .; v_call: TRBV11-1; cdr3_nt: TGTGCCAGCAGCTTAGAATGGGACAGAACGCAGTTCTTC; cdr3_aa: CASSLEWDRTQFF
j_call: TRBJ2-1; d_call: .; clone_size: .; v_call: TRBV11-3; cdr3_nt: TGTGCCTGCAGCCAGGGGCTAGGTGAATGTGAGCAGTTCTTC; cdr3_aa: CACSQGLGECEQFF
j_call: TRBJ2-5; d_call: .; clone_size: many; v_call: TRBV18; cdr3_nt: TGTGCCAGCTCACCAGTCGGGGCCGATGGGGAGACCCAGTACTTC; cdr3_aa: CASSPVGADGETQYF
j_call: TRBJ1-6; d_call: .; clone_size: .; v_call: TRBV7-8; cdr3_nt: TGTGCCAGCAGCTTACTATGGCCGGGTTCACCCCTCCACTTT; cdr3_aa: CASSLLWPGSPLHF
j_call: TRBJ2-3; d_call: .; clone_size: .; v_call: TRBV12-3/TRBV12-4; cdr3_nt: TGTGCCAGCAGTCCCTTACTAGTCCGTGCAGATACGCAGTATTTT; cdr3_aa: CASSPLLVRADTQYF
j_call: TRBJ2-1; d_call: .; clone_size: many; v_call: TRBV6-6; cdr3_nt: TGTGCCAGCAGTTACCCAGGGACCTCCAATGAGCAGTTCTTC; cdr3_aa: CASSYPGTSNEQFF
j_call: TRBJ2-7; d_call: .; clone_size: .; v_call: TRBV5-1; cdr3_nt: TGCGCCAGCAGCTTGGTTTCCCCAGGGTTCAAAAACGAGCAGTACTTC; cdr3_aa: CASSLVSPGFKNEQYF
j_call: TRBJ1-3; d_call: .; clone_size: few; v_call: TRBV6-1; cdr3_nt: TGTGCCAGCAGTGAAGGGCCCAGCTCTGGAAACACCATATATTTT; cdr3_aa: CASSEGPSSGNTIYF
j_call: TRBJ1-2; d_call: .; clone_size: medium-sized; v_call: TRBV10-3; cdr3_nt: TGTGCCATCAGTGAGTCCACAGGGTTGAGCTATGGCTACACCTTC; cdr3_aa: CAISESTGLSYGYTF
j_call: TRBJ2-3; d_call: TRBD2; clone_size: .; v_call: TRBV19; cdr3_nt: TGTGCCAGTCGGGAGCGGGATCTTTTGACAGATACGCAGTATTTT; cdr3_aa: CASRERDLLTDTQYF
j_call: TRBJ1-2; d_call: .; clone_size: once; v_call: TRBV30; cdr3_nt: TGTGCCTGGAGTGCTCCGAGGGGGGGGCGAGGCTATGGCTACACCTTC; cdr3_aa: CAWSAPRGGRGYGYTF
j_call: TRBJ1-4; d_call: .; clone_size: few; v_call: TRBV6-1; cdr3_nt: TGTGCCAGCAGGACGACGGTGGCGGGGGATGAAAAACTGTTTTTT; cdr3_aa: CASRTTVAGDEKLFF
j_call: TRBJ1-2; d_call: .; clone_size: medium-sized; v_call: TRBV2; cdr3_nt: TGTGCCAGCAGCTCCGGGACAAATGCTGGCTACACCTTC; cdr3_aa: CASSSGTNAGYTF
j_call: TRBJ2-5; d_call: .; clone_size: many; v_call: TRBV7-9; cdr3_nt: TGTGCCAGCAGCTCGGGGCGGGGCCAAGAGACCCAGTACTTC; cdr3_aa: CASSSGRGQETQYF
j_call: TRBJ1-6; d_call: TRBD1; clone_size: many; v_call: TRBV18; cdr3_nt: TGTGCCAGCTCACAGGGGACAGGTGTTAATTCACCCCTCCACTTT; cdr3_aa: CASSQGTGVNSPLHF
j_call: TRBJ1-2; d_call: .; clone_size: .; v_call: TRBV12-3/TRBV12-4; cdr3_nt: TGTGCCAGCAGTTTAGGGGTGGCACCTAACTATGTCTACACCTTC; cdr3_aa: CASSLGVAPNYVYTF
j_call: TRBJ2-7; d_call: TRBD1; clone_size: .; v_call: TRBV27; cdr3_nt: TGTGCCAGCCACAGGGGCTACGAGCAGTACTTC; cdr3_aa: CASHRGYEQYF
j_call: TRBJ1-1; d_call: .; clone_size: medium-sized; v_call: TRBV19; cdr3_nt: TGTGCCAGTAGTATAGATTGGGGAGGGTTGAACACTGAAGCTTTCTTT; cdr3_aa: CASSIDWGGLNTEAFF
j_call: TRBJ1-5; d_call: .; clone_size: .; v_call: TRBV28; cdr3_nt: TGTGCCAGCAGCAAAAGGGGGGACATCCGCAGTCAGCCCCAGCATTTT; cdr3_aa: CASSKRGDIRSQPQHF
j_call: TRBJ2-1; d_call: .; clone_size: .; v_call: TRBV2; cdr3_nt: TGTGCCAGCGCTCTTGGGGGTGACGTGTGGAATGAGCAGTTCTTC; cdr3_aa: CASALGGDVWNEQFF
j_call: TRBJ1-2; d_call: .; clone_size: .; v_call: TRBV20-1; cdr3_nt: TGCAGTGCTCAATCAGGGATTAACTATGGCTACACCTTC; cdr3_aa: CSAQSGINYGYTF
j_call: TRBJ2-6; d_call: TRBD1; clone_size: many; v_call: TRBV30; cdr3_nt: TGTGCCTGGAGAAAGGGACAGGGGTACTCTGGGGCCAACGTCCTGACTTTC; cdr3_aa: CAWRKGQGYSGANVLTF
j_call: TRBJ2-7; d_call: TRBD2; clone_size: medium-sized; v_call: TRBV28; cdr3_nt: TGTGCCAGCAGTTTTTCCCTAGCGGGACTGTCCTACGAGCAGTACTTC; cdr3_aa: CASSFSLAGLSYEQYF
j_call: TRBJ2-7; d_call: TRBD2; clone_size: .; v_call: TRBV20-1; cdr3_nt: TGCAGTGCTGACATGACTAGCGGGAGCGAGCAGTACTTC; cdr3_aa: CSADMTSGSEQYF
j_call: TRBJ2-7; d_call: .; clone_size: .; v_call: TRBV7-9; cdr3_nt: TGTGCCAGCAGCTTACTGGAAGGCGAGCAGTATTTC; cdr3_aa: CASSLLEGEQYF
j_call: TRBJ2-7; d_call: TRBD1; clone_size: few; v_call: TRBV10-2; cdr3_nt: TGCGCCAGCAGCCGGGACAGAAAGTTCTCAAACGAGCAGTACTTC; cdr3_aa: CASSRDRKFSNEQYF
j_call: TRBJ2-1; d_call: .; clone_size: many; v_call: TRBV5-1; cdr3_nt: TGCGCCAGCAGCTTGATACAGGGTTACAATGAGCAGTTCTTC; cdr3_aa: CASSLIQGYNEQFF
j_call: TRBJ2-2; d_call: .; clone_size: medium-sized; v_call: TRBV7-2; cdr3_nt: TGTGCTAAGCACGCGGGGTCCGGGGAGCTGTTTTTT; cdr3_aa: CAKHAGSGELFF
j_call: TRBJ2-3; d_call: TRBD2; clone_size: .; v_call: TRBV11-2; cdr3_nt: TGTGCCAGCAGCTTAGTCCGGGCTAGCGGGGCAAGCACAGATACGCAGTATTTT; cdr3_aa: CASSLVRASGASTDTQYF
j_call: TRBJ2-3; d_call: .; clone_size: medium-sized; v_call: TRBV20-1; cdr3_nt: TGCAGTGCTAGAGCCCCGGGACTGGGGGATACGCAGTATTTT; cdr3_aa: CSARAPGLGDTQYF
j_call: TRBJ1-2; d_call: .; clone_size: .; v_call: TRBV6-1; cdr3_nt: TGTGCCAGCAGACGGGACCGCCGGGTCTACACCTTC; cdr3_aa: CASRRDRRVYTF
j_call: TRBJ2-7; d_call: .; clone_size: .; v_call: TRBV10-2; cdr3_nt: TGCGCCAGCAGGCCGGGACTCCAGTCGGGGCAGTACTTC; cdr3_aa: CASRPGLQSGQYF
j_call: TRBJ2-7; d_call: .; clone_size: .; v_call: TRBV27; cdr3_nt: TGTGCCAGCAGTTTATGGGGCGGGACTGTCCTTTCCTACGAGCAGTACTTC; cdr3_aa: CASSLWGGTVLSYEQYF
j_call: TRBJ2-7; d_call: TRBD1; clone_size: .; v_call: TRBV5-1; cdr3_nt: TGCGCCAGCAGCTTGGAGGGACAGGGACACGAGCAGTACTTC; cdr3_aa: CASSLEGQGHEQYF
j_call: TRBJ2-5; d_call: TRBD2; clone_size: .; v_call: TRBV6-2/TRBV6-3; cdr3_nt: TGTGCCAGCAGTTACGAAGCTAGAGGGAGGGCCGGGGAGAACCAGTACTTC; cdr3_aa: CASSYEARGRAGENQYF
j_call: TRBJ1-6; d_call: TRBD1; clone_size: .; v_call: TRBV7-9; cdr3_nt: TGTGCCAGCAGCCTGCAGGGGGCTTATAATTCACCCCTCCACTTT; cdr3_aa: CASSLQGAYNSPLHF
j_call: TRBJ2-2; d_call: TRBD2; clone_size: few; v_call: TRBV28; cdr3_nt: TGTGCCAGCGGAGGAGGGAGGGCCGTAACTTGGGAGCTGTTTTTT; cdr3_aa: CASGGGRAVTWELFF
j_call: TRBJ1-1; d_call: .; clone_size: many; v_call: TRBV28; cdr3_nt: TGTGCCAGCAGTTTGGTGGGGACTGAAGCTTTCTTT; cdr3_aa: CASSLVGTEAFF
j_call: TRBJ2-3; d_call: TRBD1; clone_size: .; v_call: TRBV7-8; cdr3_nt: TGTGCCAGCAGGGCCAGGGACAGGGGGATGACAGATACGCAGTATTTT; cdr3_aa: CASRARDRGMTDTQYF
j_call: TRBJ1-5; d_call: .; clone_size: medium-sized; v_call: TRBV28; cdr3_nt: TGTGCCAGCAGTTTAGGAGGCACTCAGGGGAACAATCAGCCCCAGCATTTT; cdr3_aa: CASSLGGTQGNNQPQHF
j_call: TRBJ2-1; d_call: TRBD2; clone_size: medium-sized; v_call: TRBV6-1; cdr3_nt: TGTGCCACCCGACTAGCGGGCACCTCCTACAATGAGCAGTTCTTC; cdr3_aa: CATRLAGTSYNEQFF
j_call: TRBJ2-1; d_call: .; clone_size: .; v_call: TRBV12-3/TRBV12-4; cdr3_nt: TGTGCCAGCAGTTTGATGATGGGGGGCTATGAGCAGTTCTTC; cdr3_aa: CASSLMMGGYEQFF
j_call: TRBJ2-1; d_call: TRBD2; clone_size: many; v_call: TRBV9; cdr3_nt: TGTGCCAGCAGCGTAGCTGGCGGGAGCAATGAGCAGTTCTTC; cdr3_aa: CASSVAGGSNEQFF
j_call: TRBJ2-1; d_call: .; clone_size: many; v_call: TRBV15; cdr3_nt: TGTGCCACCAGCAGGGAACCTTTGGGCGTTAACAATGAGCAGTTCTTC; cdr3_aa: CATSREPLGVNNEQFF